The rows below give T cell receptor beta chains drawn from one sample of a study of T cells after yellow fever vaccination. TCRdb re-called the 5' RACE reads through MiXCR, storing one row per CDR3 protein. The repertoire includes fewer than 350,000 distinct CDR3 sequences, about 8.7% of them detected once, and under 20% sits in the top ten. Material: PBMCs, obtained on the day of the first yellow fever vaccination. Every receptor here comes from a man younger than 35 who received the YFV17D yellow fever vaccine. Each CDR3 is given with its conserved first and last residue. Rows give clone size only sometimes, using once, few, many, or a class for an expanded clone.

v_call | clone_size | cdr3_aa
TRBV20-1 | - | CSAKRIDYNEQFF
TRBV6-5 | - | CASSYRGSNEAFF
TRBV9 | few | CASSLTSSAGELFF
TRBV25-1 | - | CASRPAGTGSNYGYTF
TRBV3-1 | few | CASSQGDRVFQETQYF
TRBV5-5 | few | CASSLIPGRRTYGYTF
TRBV20-1 | many | CSVRPQPLAKNIQYF
TRBV9 | many | CASSAAGRLGTGELFF
TRBV6-1 | - | CASSVPRGTGELFF
TRBV20-1 | many | CSAKKPGGYTF
TRBV7-2 | few | CASGAVVSPLHF
TRBV2 | many | CASTFWGGPQTQYF
TRBV6-1 | - | CASSEGQHSNQPQHF
TRBV4-2 | many | CASSQAFGSGEQYF
TRBV6-2/TRBV6-3 | few | CASSYSRTSGSVREQFF
TRBV4-1 | - | CASSLPGSNTEAFF
TRBV20-1 | - | CSVGPDAWGLEQYF
TRBV12-3/TRBV12-4 | - | CASSFFFGYTNDGPYGYTF
TRBV13 | - | CASSSLGGSSGYTF
TRBV4-1 | few | CASSQSDSRAAYEQYF
TRBV12-3/TRBV12-4 | many | CASRLGGEKLFF
TRBV28 | - | CASTLEARTGELFF
TRBV15 | few | CATSRYREANEQFF
TRBV5-1 | many | CASSLALSAGEGGEQFF
TRBV27 | - | CASSLSGANSPLHF
TRBV19 | few | CASRTDPNEKLFF
TRBV3-1 | - | CASSQVQDAGVEEDTQYF
TRBV15 | few | CATRGEASRELFF